These T cell receptor beta chains were read from a single sample in a study of shared clonotypes between healthy human individuals. The data were produced by immunoSEQ multiplex PCR, yet TCRdb's version contains in-frame clones alone and is incomplete. The sample contains about 680,000 clones, 90% to 95% of which appear only once. The sequenced sample was naive CD8+ T cells sorted from blood. The receptor source for this set is a man in his thirties or forties in good health. Each CDR3 is given with its conserved first and last residue. Each record gives: V gene, CDR3 protein.

TRBV2 CASSEGTGVSTYEQYF
TRBV7-9 CASSLGDRFNQPQHF
TRBV19 CASSTTSGGHNEQFF
TRBV7-9 CASSSHYEQYF
TRBV4-1 CASSQVGGSEQYF
TRBV28 CASSIQGTGNTIYF
TRBV2 CASRSIRGGFYEQYF
TRBV16 CASSSGLAGTYEQYF
TRBV27 CASFTGLAGTDTQYF
TRBV11-3 CASSVAGGYEQYF
TRBV2 CASSVGDGAPSGANVLTF
TRBV27 CASSAVAGGDNEQFF
TRBV28 CASSLFVNEQFF
TRBV7-9 CASSPEGGTYNEQFF
TRBV7-9 CASSLSGGGYGYTF
TRBV5-8 CASSLDRPIYEQYF
TRBV27 CASSLLSRWDEQYF
TRBV7-9 CASSLTGNPQETQYF
TRBV7-9 CASSLAQGYGYTF
TRBV2 CASSDRGDEQFF
TRBV6-5 CASRRQGPTYNEQFF
TRBV9 CASSESGLPSYEQYF
TRBV6-5 CASSPLPGGGKFF
TRBV9 CASSLGGRNEAFF
TRBV29-1 CSVEMVGDEQFF
TRBV12-2 CARTALAKYNEQFF
TRBV13 CASVPLNAAGGKYF
TRBV7-3 CASSLRGNNNEQFF
TRBV27 CASSPLRTGGVTDTQYF
TRBV19 CASSTRGAGNKNIQYF
TRBV6-4 CASREPLVASLTEGYTF
TRBV5-1 CASSKWGDRVIGTSYEQYF
TRBV6-4 CASSEGVGQPYEQYF
TRBV7-2 CASSSLAANYEQYF
TRBV27 CASSMGVDTQYF